This entry concerns a single TCR beta chain. Its cognate antigen has yet to be identified. Qualities for individual bases were not recorded, and no much larger clone is one base off. The time point label on this specimen signifies: peripheral blood 12 weeks after first pembrolizumab dose. Mismatch repair deficiency was established in every enrolled patient by polymerase chain reaction or immunohistochemistry. A few patients who responded to pembrolizumab therapy underwent TCR sequencing. In the phase II trial, pembrolizumab PD-1 blockade was tested prospectively in advanced mismatch repair-deficient cancers, no matter which tissue of origin the cancers came from. Peripheral blood T cell samples were gathered serially, both before PD-1 blockade started and at multiple time points afterward. Blood sampling time points were reported as weeks after the first dose of pembrolizumab. The library was prepared using the immunoSEQ multiplex PCR assay. TCRdb provides this immuneACCESS table in a form limited to in-frame rearrangements. Some clones are lacking; in checked studies, under half of them reflect an unresolved V gene, and why the rest are absent is not known. The sample profile shows about 84,000 clones; 65% to 85% of them were found once. The top ten constitute about 2.6% of the sample.

The sample is drawn from a study of PD-1 blockade in mismatch repair-deficient tumors (dated by TCRdb to 2015 to 2018). With regard to the full study: Between late 2013 and 2016, 75 to 95 consecutive patients with approximately 12 mismatch repair-deficient cancer types, all previously treated and progressing, were enrolled in the trial. Tumor-associated T cell clones were tracked in the peripheral blood of patients responding to PD-1 blockade by deep sequencing of TCR CDR3 regions.

Study-wide findings and limitations: Clones residing in the tumor, which were often undetectable in blood before treatment, expanded quickly after pembrolizumab and then contracted, generally before radiologic responses.

The source of this sequence is an adult with mismatch repair-deficient cancer. This material consisted of peripheral blood, taken 12 weeks after starting pembrolizumab.

The sequenced DNA is TGTGCCAGCAGCCTCCGGGAGCTAGCCAAAAACATTCAGTACTTC. Its protein reads: CASSLRELAKNIQYF. The chain employs TRBV11-3 and TRBJ2-4; TRBD2 might be the D gene, on 6 matching bases. CDR1 and CDR2 are read off the germline V gene as SGHNT and YENEEA. Trimming costs V 5 bases and J 0 bases, and their ends lie 11 bases apart. The cysteine opens and the phenylalanine closes a CDR3 of 15 amino acids. The entry retains the CDR3 DNA only, 45 bases that are in frame from base 1.